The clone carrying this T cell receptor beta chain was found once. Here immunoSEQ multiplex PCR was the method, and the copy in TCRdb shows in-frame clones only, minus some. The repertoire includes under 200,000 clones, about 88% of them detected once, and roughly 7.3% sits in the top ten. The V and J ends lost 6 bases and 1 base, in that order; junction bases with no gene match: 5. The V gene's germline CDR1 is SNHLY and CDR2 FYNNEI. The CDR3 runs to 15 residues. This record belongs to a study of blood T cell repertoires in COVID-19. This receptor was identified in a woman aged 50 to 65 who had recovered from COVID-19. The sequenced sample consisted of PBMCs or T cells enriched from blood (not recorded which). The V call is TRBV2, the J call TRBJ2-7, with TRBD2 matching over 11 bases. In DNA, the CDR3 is TGTGCCAGCAGACCGGGACTAGCGGAATCCTACGAGCAGTACTTC. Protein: CASRPGLAESYEQYF. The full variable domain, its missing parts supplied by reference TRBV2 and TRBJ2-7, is EPEVTQTPSHQVTQMGQEVILRCVPISNHLYFYWYRQILGQKVEFLVSFYNNEISEKSEIFDDQFSVERPDGSNFTLKIRSTKLEDSAMYFCASRPGLAESYEQYFGPGTRLTVT.